This T cell receptor (beta chain) is drawn from a study of early T cells in non-severe SARS-CoV-2 infection. Regarding the study as a whole: Comparison of clonotypes with VDJdb favored anti-spike CD8 responses while missing private and CD4 specificities.

Attachment of unique molecular identifiers to individual cDNA molecules was performed. MiXCR, run by TCRdb on the 5' RACE reads, gives a single entry per CDR3 protein. The sample contains approximately 120,000 distinct CDR3 sequences, about 15% of which appear only once. CDR3 size: 12 residues. CDR1 is LGHDT, CDR2 YNNKEL, per germline (reference sequence). Comments on this clonotype: Its antigen is not identified. This may be a read error, as it is one base from a much larger clone.

This clonotype originated in an adult who was a healthcare worker with PCR-confirmed SARS-CoV-2 infection or an uninfected control (not recorded which). V usage is TRBV3-1 and J usage is TRBJ1-4, with D tentatively TRBD1 (5 bases). Sequenced material: whole blood. In DNA form, the CDR3 reads TGTCCCAGCAGCCAGGGCGCGGAAAAACTGTTTTTT. Translating it yields CPSSQGAEKLFF.